A single count supports the clone carrying this T cell receptor (beta chain). These data belong to a study of blood T cell repertoires in COVID-19. Study background: The United States, Italy and Spain provided the acute and convalescent COVID-19 samples. The analysed material was cDNA or gDNA that came from T cells, B-cell-depleted T cells, or PBMCs.

Authors' methods: Reference gene primers were amplified, and this amplification served to estimate nucleated cell counts. Repertoires were generated with immunoSEQ multiplex PCR, while TCRdb's copy carries only in-frame clones and drops some. That table furnishes V, J and clone size, whereas the DNA furnished D and trimming. The repertoire holds roughly 140,000 clones, with under 90% as singletons. Germline CDR1 is SGHRS and CDR2 is YFSETQ. The V segment lost 4 bases and the J segment 3 bases; nucleotides outside the gene matches: 6. The CDR3 covers 15 residues. The TCR comes from a human donor in a cohort sampled during active COVID-19. This chain links TRBV5-1 with TRBJ2-3; 9 nucleotides match TRBD1. The specimen sequenced was peripheral blood. Written as DNA, the CDR3 is TGCGCCAGCAGCCCCGGACAGGGGCGAACAGATACGCAGTATTTT. This translates into CASSPGQGRTDTQYF.